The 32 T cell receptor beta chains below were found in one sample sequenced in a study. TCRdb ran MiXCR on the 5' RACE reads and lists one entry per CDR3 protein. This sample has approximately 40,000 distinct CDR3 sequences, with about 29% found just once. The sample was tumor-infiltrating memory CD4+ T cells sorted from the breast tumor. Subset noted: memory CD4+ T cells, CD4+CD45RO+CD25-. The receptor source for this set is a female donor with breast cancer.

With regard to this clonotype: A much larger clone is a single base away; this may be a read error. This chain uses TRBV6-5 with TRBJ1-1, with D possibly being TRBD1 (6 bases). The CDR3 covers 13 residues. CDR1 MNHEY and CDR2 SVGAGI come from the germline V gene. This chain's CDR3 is CASSYFRDTEASF. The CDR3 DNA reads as TGTGCCAGCAGTTACTTTCGGGACACTGAAGCTTCCTTT.

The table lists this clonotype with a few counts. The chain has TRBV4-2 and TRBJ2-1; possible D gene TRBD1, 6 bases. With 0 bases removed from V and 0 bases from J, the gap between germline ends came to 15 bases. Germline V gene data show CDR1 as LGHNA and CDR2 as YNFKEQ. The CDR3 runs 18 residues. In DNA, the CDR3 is TGTGCCAGCAGCCAAGAAAACAGGGCCAGCAGCTCCTACAATGAGCAGTTCTTC. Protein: CASSQENRASSSYNEQFF.

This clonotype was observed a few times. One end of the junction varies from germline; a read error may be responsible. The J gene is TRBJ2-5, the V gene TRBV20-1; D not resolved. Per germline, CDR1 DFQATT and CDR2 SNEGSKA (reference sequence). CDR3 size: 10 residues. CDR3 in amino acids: CSARLETQYF. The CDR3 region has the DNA TGCAGCGCTAGACTGGAGACCCAGTACTTC.

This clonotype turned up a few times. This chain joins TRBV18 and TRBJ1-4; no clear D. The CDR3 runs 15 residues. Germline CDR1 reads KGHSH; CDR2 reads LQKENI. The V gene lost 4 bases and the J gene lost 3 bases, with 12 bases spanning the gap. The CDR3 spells CASSLTRGSNEKLFF. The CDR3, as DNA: TGTGCCAGCTCACTGACGCGGGGATCTAATGAAAAACTGTTTTTT.

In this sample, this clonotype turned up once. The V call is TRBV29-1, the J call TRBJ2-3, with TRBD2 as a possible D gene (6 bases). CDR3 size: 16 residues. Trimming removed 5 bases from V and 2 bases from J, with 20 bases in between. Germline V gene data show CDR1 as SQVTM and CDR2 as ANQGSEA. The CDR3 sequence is CSVKARGGAYTDTQYF. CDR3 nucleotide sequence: TGCAGCGTTAAAGCCCGCGGCGGGGCTTACACAGATACGCAGTATTTT.

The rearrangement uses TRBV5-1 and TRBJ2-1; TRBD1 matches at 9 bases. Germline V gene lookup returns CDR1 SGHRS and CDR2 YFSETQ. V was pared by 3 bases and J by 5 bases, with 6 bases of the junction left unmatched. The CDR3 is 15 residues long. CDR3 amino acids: CASSWDRVRNNEQFF. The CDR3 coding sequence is TGCGCCAGCAGCTGGGACAGGGTCCGTAACAATGAGCAGTTCTTC.

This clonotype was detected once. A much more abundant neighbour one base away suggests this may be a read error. In DNA, the CDR3 is TGTGCCAGCAGCCCTACTGGGGGCTGGGGGGCTCCTGGCTACACCTTC. The encoded protein is CASSPTGGWGAPGYTF. V is TRBV9 and J is TRBJ1-2; TRBD1 is a possible D gene (6 bases). V was clipped by 4 bases and J by 7 bases, with 23 bases between them. The CDR3 runs 16 residues. Germline-derived CDR1 and CDR2 are SGDLS and YYNGEE.

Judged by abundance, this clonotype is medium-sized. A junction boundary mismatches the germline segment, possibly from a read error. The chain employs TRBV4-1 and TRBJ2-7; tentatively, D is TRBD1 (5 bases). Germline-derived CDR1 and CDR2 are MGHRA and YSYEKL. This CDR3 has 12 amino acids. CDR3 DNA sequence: TGCGCCAGCCGGTTCCCCTACAGGCCCGGGCACTTC. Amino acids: CASRFPYRPGHF.

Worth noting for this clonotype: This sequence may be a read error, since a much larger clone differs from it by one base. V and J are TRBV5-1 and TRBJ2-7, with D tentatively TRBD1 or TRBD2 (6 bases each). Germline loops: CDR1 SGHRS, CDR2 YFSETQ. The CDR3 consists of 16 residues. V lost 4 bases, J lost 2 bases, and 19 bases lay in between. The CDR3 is CASSPDEGGATYEQYF. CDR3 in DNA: TGCGCCAGCAGCCCCGATGAGGGGGGCGCTACCTACGAGCAGTACTTC. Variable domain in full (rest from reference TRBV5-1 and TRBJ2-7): KAGVTQTPRYLIKTRGQQVTLSCSPISGHRSVSWYQQTPGQGLQFLFEYFSETQRNKGNFPGRFSGRQFSNSRSEMNVSTLELGDSALYLCASSPDEGGATYEQYFGPGTRLTVT.

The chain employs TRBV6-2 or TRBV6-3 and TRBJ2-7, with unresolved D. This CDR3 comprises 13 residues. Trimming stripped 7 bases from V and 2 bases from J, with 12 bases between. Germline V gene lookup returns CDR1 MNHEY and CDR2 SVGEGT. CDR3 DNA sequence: TGTGCCAGCACCGGCCCGCCAACCTACGAGCAGTACTTC. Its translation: CASTGPPTYEQYF.

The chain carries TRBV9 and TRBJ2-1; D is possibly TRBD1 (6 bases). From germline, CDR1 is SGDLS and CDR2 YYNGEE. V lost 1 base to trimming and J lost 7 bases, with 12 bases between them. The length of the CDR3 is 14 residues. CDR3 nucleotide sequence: TGTGCCAGCAGCGTACAGGGGCTCCTGAATGAGCAGTTCTTC. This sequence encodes CASSVQGLLNEQFF.

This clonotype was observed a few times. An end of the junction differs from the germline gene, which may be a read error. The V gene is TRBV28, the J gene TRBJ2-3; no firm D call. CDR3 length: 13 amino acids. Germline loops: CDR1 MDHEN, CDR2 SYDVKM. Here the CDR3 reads CASSSSSRNTQCF. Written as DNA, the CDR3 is TGTGCCAGCAGTTCTTCTTCACGGAATACGCAGTGTTTT.

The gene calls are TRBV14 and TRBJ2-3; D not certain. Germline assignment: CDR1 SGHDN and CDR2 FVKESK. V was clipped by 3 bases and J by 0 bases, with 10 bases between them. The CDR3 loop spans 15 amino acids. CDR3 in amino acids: CASSHLRFSTDTQYF. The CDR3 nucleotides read TGTGCCAGCAGCCATTTGAGGTTTAGCACAGATACGCAGTATTTT.

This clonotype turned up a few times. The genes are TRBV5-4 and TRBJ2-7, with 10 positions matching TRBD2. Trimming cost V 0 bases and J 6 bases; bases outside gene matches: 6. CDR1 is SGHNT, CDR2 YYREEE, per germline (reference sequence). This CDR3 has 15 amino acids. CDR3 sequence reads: CASSLGSSGRAEQYF. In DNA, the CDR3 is TGTGCCAGCAGCTTGGGATCCAGCGGGAGGGCCGAGCAGTACTTC.

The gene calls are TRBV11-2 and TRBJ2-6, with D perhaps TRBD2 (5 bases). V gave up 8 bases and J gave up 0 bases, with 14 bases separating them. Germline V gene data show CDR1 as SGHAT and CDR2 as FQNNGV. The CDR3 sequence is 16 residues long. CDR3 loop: CASRSPRDSGANVLTF. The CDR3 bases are TGTGCCAGCCGATCGCCGAGGGACTCTGGGGCCAACGTCCTGACTTTC.

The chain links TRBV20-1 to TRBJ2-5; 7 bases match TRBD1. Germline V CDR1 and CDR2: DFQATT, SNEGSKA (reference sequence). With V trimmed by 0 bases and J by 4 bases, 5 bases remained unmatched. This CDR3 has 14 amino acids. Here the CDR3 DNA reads TGCAGTGCTAGAGATGACAGGGACCGAGAGACCCAGTACTTC. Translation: CSARDDRDRETQYF.

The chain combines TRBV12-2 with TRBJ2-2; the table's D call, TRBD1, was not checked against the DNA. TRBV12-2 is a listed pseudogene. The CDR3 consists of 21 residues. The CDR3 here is CASRFAMDRPKRVLLAGELFF. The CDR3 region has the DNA TGTGCAAGTCGCTTTGCTATGGACAGGCCCAAAAGGGTATTGTTAGCCGGGGAGCTGTTTTTT.

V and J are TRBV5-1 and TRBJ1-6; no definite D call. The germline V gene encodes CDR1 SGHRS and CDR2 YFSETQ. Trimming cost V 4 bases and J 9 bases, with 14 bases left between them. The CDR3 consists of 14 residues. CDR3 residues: CASSAGIIGSPLHF. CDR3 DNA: TGCGCCAGCAGCGCGGGGATAATAGGTTCACCCCTCCACTTT.

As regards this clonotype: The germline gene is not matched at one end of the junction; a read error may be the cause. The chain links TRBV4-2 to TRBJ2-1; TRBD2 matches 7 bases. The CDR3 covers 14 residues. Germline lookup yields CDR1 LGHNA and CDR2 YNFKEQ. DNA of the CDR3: TGTACCAGCAGCCAAGATCGTTTGGGGGGGACTATGTCATTC. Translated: CTSSQDRLGGTMSF.

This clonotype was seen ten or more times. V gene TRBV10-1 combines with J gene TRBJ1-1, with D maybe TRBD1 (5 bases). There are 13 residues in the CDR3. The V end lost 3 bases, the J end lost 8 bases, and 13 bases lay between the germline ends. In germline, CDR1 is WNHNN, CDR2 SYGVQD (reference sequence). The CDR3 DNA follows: TGCGCCAGCAGTGAAGTGGCTAGGACAGAAGCTTTCTTT. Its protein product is CASSEVARTEAFF.

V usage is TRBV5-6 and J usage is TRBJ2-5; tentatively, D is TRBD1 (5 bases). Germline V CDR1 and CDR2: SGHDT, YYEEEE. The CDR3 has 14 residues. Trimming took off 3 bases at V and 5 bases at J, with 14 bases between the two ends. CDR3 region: CASSSKTVYETQYF. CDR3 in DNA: TGTGCCAGCAGCTCCAAGACAGTCTACGAGACCCAGTACTTC.

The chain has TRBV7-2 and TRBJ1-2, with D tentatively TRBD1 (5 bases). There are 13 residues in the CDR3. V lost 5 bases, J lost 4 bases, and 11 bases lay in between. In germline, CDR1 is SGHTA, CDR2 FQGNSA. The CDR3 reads CASSLDSPYGYTF. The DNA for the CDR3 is TGTGCCAGCAGCCTTGACAGCCCCTATGGCTACACCTTC.

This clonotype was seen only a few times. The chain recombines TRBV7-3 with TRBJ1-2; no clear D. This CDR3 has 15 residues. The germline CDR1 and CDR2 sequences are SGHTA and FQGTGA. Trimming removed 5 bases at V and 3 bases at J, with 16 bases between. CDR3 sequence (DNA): TGTGCCAGCAGCCCGGACCCCCGAGGAGACTATGGCTACACCTTC. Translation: CASSPDPRGDYGYTF.

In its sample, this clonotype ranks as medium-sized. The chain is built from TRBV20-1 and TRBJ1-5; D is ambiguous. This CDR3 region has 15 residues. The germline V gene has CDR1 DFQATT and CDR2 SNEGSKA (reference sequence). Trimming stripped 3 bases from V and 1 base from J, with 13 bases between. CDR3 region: CSARVAGRSNQPQHF. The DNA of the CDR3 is TGCAGTGCTAGGGTCGCGGGGAGAAGCAATCAGCCCCAGCATTTT.

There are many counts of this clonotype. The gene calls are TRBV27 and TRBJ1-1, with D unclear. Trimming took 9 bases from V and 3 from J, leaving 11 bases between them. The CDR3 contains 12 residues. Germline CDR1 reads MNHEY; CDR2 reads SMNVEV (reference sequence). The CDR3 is CASTIWDTEAFF. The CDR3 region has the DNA TGTGCCAGTACCATATGGGACACTGAAGCTTTCTTT.

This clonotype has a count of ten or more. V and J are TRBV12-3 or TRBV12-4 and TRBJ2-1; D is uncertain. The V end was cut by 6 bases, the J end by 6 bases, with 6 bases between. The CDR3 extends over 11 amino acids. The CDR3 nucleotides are TGTGCCAGCAGGACGGGCAATGAGCAGTTCTTC. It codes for CASRTGNEQFF.

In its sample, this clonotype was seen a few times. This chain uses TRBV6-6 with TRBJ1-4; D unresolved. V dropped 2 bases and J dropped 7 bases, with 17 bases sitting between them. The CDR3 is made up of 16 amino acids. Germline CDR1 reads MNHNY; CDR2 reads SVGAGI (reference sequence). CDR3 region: CASSYPQTLGPEKLFF. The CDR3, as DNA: TGTGCCAGCAGTTACCCCCAGACCTTGGGTCCTGAAAAACTGTTTTTT.

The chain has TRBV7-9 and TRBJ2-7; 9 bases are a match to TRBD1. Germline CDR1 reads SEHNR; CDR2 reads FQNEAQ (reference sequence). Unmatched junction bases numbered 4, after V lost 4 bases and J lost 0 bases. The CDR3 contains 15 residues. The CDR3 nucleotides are TGTGCCAGCAGCTCCTCGACAGGGGGCTCCTACGAGCAGTACTTC. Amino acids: CASSSSTGGSYEQYF.

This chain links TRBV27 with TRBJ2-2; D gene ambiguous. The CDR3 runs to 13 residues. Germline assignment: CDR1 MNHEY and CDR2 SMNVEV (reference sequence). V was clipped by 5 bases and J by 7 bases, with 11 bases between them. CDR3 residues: CASSRASVGELFF. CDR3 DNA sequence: TGTGCCAGCAGTCGGGCCTCAGTCGGGGAGCTGTTTTTT.

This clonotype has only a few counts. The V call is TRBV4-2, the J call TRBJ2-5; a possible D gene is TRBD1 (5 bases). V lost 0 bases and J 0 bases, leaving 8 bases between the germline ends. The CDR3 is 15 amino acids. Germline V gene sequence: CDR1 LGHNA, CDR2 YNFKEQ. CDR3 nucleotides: TGTGCCAGCAGCCAAGATGGACAATACCAAGAGACCCAGTACTTC. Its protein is CASSQDGQYQETQYF.

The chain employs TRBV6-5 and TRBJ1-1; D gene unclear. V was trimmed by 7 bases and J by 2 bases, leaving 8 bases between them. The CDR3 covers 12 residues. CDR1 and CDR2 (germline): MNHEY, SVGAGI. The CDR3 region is CASTSINTEAFF. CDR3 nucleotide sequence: TGTGCCAGCACCTCCATAAACACTGAAGCTTTCTTT.

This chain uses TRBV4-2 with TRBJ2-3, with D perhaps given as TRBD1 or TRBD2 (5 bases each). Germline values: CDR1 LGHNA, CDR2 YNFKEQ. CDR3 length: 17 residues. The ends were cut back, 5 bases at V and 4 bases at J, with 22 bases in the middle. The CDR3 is CASSGDRGRINSDTQYF. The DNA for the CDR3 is TGTGCCAGCAGCGGGGACCGGGGCCGAATAAATTCAGATACGCAGTATTTT.